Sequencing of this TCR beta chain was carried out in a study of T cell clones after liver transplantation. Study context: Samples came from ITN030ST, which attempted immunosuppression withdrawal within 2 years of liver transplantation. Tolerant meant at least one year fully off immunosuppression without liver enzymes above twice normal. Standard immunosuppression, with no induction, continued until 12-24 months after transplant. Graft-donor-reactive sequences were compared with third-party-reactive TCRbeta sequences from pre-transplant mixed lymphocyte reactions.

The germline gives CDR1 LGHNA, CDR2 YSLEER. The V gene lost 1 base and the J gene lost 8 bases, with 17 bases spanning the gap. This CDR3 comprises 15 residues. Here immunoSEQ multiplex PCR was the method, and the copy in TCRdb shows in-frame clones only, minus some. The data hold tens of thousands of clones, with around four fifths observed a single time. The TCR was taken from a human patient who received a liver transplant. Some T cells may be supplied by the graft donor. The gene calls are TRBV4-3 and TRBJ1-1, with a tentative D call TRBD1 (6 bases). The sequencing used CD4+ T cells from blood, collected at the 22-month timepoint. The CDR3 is CASSQGSRGASEAFF. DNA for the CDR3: TGCGCCAGCAGCCAAGGTAGTAGGGGGGCGTCAGAAGCTTTCTTT.